This paragraph reports one T cell receptor beta chain. Its antigen is currently unknown. The data derive from a study of radiation and T cells in renal cell carcinoma. Turning to the study itself: Nephrectomy followed 15 Gy stereotactic body radiation by 4 weeks. Study findings and constraints: Top tumor clonotypes rose in blood 2 weeks post-radiation, then contracted. Pretreatment tumor biopsies were lacking, so baseline clonotypes are unknown.

TCRdb's table, derived via immunoSEQ multiplex PCR, lists solely in-frame clones and lacks some. The table includes about 140,000 clones, less than 90% detected once. As to time point: baseline pretreatment blood. Treatment here: 15 Gy SBRT to primary tumor, nephrectomy 4 weeks later. The tumor was a clear cell renal cell carcinoma. V dropped 4 bases and J dropped 1 base, with 13 bases sitting between them. The length of the CDR3 is 15 residues. Germline V gene lookup returns CDR1 KGHSH and CDR2 LQKENI. The sequence was collected from a woman aged 50 to 60 with renal cell carcinoma. This rearrangement joins TRBV18 to TRBJ1-1; D uncertain. The sample consisted of blood, taken from a patient whose treatment included radiotherapy and nephrectomy. CDR3 sequence: CASSLGSKANTEAFF. The CDR3 DNA reads as TGTGCCAGCTCACTCGGGTCCAAAGCGAACACTGAAGCTTTCTTT.